A selection of T cell receptor beta chains follows, all from one sample in a study of regulatory dendritic cells for organ transplantation. Antigens for these TCRs are unknown. The repertoire was sequenced with immunoSEQ multiplex PCR; TCRdb's copy has only in-frame clones and lacks some. The repertoire holds approximately 12,000 clones, with 75% to 80% as singletons. The specimen sequenced was naive CD8+ T cells from blood cultured with regulatory dendritic cells. Receptor source: a human donor in good health. CDR3s include the opening cysteine and the closing phenylalanine or tryptophan. D genes are given only for firm matches. Expanded clones are given a class, and other clones once, few, many or no size at all.

cdr3_nt	cdr3_aa	v_call	d_call	j_call	clone_size	cdr3_length
TGTGCCAGCAGCCAAACATTAGGACAGGTGAACACCGGGGAGCTGTTTTTT	CASSQTLGQVNTGELFF	TRBV14	TRBD1	TRBJ2-2	-	17
TGTGCCAGCAGCGTAGTAGGCACAGGGAACACCGGGGAGCTGTTTTTT	CASSVVGTGNTGELFF	TRBV9	-	TRBJ2-2	-	16
TGTGCCCTCAGGGACTTCGGGGCCCTGAACACTGAAGCTTCCTTT	CALRDFGALNTEASF	TRBV6-1	-	TRBJ1-1	-	15
TGTGCCAGCAGCTTCGAGGACAGGGGATTGGACGAGCAGTACTTC	CASSFEDRGLDEQYF	TRBV5-6	TRBD1	TRBJ2-7	-	15
TGTGCCAGCAGCCCTACCGGGACAGGGAAGGACGAGCAGTACTTC	CASSPTGTGKDEQYF	TRBV13	TRBD1	TRBJ2-7	once	15
TGTGCCAGCAGCTTAGAACAGGGGACCGGGGAGCTGTTTTTT	CASSLEQGTGELFF	TRBV13	TRBD1	TRBJ2-2	once	14
TGTGCCAGCAGCCCGGGACAGGGTCTCGCTGAAGCTTTCTTT	CASSPGQGLAEAFF	TRBV6-5	TRBD1	TRBJ1-1	-	14
TGTGCCAGCACGCCGGGGTATGGCACTGAAGCTTTCTTT	CASTPGYGTEAFF	TRBV7-6	-	TRBJ1-1	once	13
TGTGCCAGCAGCACTAGCGGGGGGTACAATGAGCAGTTCTTC	CASSTSGGYNEQFF	TRBV7-9	TRBD2	TRBJ2-1	-	14
TGTGCCAGCAGCTGGACAGGGGGCGAAGAGACCCAGTACTTC	CASSWTGGEETQYF	TRBV7-3	TRBD1	TRBJ2-5	-	14
TGTGCCAGCTTCAGGGTCCCCTACGAGCAGTACTTC	CASFRVPYEQYF	TRBV7-9	-	TRBJ2-7	few	12
TGTGCCAGCAGCGTAGGGACGGGAAGCACAGATACGCAGTATTTT	CASSVGTGSTDTQYF	TRBV9	-	TRBJ2-3	-	15
TGTGCCAGCAGCTCCGGGACATCCTACGAGCAGTACTTC	CASSSGTSYEQYF	TRBV5-6	-	TRBJ2-7	once	13
TGTGCCAGCCGCAGGGGGACTACTAATGAAAAACTGTTTTTT	CASRRGTTNEKLFF	TRBV11-2	TRBD1	TRBJ1-4	once	14
TGTGCCAGCAGCTTGCAATCCTGGCCTGAAGCTTTCTTT	CASSLQSWPEAFF	TRBV5-4	-	TRBJ1-1	-	13
TGTGCCAGCAGCCCCTACACTACAGGGTACACTGAAGCTTTCTTT	CASSPYTTGYTEAFF	TRBV9	-	TRBJ1-1	-	15
TGTGCCAGCAGTTACGGTCAGGGGTTGGAGGAAAAACTGTTTTTT	CASSYGQGLEEKLFF	TRBV6-5	-	TRBJ1-4	-	15
TGCGCCAGCAGCCCCGGGGGGCGGGACGAGCAGTACTTC	CASSPGGRDEQYF	TRBV4-1	-	TRBJ2-7	-	13
TGTGCCAGCAGTTTTAGCCAGATCTCCTACGAGCAGTACTTC	CASSFSQISYEQYF	TRBV27	-	TRBJ2-7	-	14
TGTGCCAGCAGTGAATTCGTTGCAGATACGCAGTATTTT	CASSEFVADTQYF	TRBV25-1	-	TRBJ2-3	-	13
TGTGCCAGTAGTATGGTAGGGGGCGCCCAGGCTTTCTTT	CASSMVGGAQAFF	TRBV19	TRBD1	TRBJ1-1	-	13
TGCGCCAGCAGCCAAAGACAGGGGAAAACTAATGAAAAACTGTTTTTT	CASSQRQGKTNEKLFF	TRBV4-3	TRBD1	TRBJ1-4	-	16
TGTGCCAGCAGCTTACCTCTTGCGGGGGGGCGGACCGGGGAGCTGTTTTTT	CASSLPLAGGRTGELFF	TRBV7-2	TRBD2	TRBJ2-2	-	17
TGTGCCAGCAGTTACTCCCAGGGTTCGCTGTACGAGCAGTACTTC	CASSYSQGSLYEQYF	TRBV6-5	-	TRBJ2-7	-	15
TGCGCCAGCAGCGACCCGGGACAGGGTCGCGGGAGGGCCCTCCACTTT	CASSDPGQGRGRALHF	TRBV5-1	TRBD1	TRBJ1-6	-	16
TGTGCCAGCAGCCGTTCGGGGTTCTACGAGCAGTACTTC	CASSRSGFYEQYF	TRBV27	-	TRBJ2-7	-	13
TGTGCCAGCAGTTACGGGACTAGCAACAATGAGCAGTTCTTC	CASSYGTSNNEQFF	TRBV6-5	TRBD2	TRBJ2-1	-	14
TGTGCCAGCAGCTTCAGGAGGGGCGCCGTAATGGGTACCACCGGGGAGCTGTTTTTT	CASSFRRGAVMGTTGELFF	TRBV5-8	-	TRBJ2-2	-	19
TGTGCCAGCCGCGCCGGCTGGACAGGGGATGAGGAGCTGTTTTTT	CASRAGWTGDEELFF	TRBV6-5	TRBD1	TRBJ2-2	few	15
TGTGCCAGCAGTCTAGCGGGGGGCTACGAGCAGTACTTC	CASSLAGGYEQYF	TRBV27	TRBD2	TRBJ2-7	-	13
TGTGCCAGTAGTCCTCGCGGGGTCAGTCAGCCCCAGCATTTT	CASSPRGVSQPQHF	TRBV19	-	TRBJ1-5	once	14
TGTGCCATCAGTGAAGTTGGAGTAAGGCGGGGCGGCTACGAGCAGTACTTC	CAISEVGVRRGGYEQYF	TRBV10-3	-	TRBJ2-7	-	17
TGTGCCATTCAACAGGGGAAGAACACTGAAGCTTTCTTT	CAIQQGKNTEAFF	TRBV19	TRBD1	TRBJ1-1	-	13
TGTGCCAGCAGCGTACGGCCGGGGGGGAACTACAATGAGCAGTTCTTC	CASSVRPGGNYNEQFF	TRBV9	TRBD2	TRBJ2-1	-	16
TGCAGCGCCAGGGACAGCCTCACCCAAGATACGCAGTATTTT	CSARDSLTQDTQYF	TRBV29-1	TRBD1	TRBJ2-3	-	14
TGTGCCAGTTCGCCGGCCTCGGGCACTGAAGCTTTCTTT	CASSPASGTEAFF	TRBV19	-	TRBJ1-1	-	13
TGTGCCAGCAGGCAGGGGGCAGGGGTAAACACCGGGGAGCTGTTTTTT	CASRQGAGVNTGELFF	TRBV7-9	TRBD1	TRBJ2-2	-	16
TGTGCCAGTAGTATCGGACCTAGCGGGGGTTCCTACGAGCAGTACTTC	CASSIGPSGGSYEQYF	TRBV19	TRBD2	TRBJ2-7	-	16
TGCGCCAGCAGCTCCTGGACAGGGACGAGAGAGACCCAGTACTTC	CASSSWTGTRETQYF	TRBV5-1	TRBD1	TRBJ2-5	-	15
TGTGCCAGCAGCTCGGGACAAAAAAGCACAGATACGCAGTATTTT	CASSSGQKSTDTQYF	TRBV11-3	-	TRBJ2-3	-	15
TGTGCCAGCAGCGTAGGCGAGGGCTCCTACGAGCAGTACTTC	CASSVGEGSYEQYF	TRBV9	-	TRBJ2-7	-	14
TGTGCTAGCAGCCGAACAGCTGGAGGGTTCGATGAGCAGTTCTTC	CASSRTAGGFDEQFF	TRBV7-7	-	TRBJ2-1	-	15
TGTGCCAGCAGCTTAGGGACAGGCTTCGGAAACACCATATATTTT	CASSLGTGFGNTIYF	TRBV7-8	TRBD1	TRBJ1-3	-	15
TGTGCCAGCAGCCTCTGGACAGGGTCCTACGAGCAGTACTTC	CASSLWTGSYEQYF	TRBV5-4	TRBD1	TRBJ2-7	-	14
TGTGCCAGCAGCCCGACAGGGGGCTTCCCCTACGAGCAGTACTTC	CASSPTGGFPYEQYF	TRBV6-6	TRBD1	TRBJ2-7	-	15